The T cell receptor (beta chain) described here comes from a study of graft-versus-host responses after intestinal transplantation. This clone was detected only a few times. Study conclusions and caveats: Association was observed between peak circulating GvH clone levels and early post-transplant HvG declines. Subjects displaying graft-donor T cell macrochimerism possessed elevated graft-versus-host to host-versus-graft clonal ratios inside allografts.

Profiled with immunoSEQ multiplex PCR; TCRdb holds only in-frame clones, not every one. The table shows thousands of clones, with over 25% occurring only once. The sample in question was alloreactive CD4+ T cells from a mixed lymphocyte reaction culture, obtained before intestinal transplant. Subset given: CFSE-low proliferating T cells sorted from roughly six-day pre-transplant mixed lymphocyte reaction (GvH or HvG direction). This receptor was identified in a human patient who received an intestinal transplant.

CDR3 DNA: TGTGCCAGCAGCCCCTTGGACGGGGGCGAGCAGTACTTC. Encoded protein: CASSPLDGGEQYF. This chain joins TRBV11-2 and TRBJ2-7, with a possible D match to TRBD2 (6 bases). Trimming took 5 bases from V and 6 from J, leaving 14 bases between them. CDR3 size: 13 residues. Germline V gene lookup returns CDR1 SGHAT and CDR2 FQNNGV.